This T cell receptor (beta chain) was observed in a study of cytomegalovirus exposure and HLA in healthy donors. Primers included in the PCR were 60 Vbeta and 13 Jbeta primers. The assay was immunoSEQ multiplex PCR, and TCRdb's table has in-frame clones only and misses some. There are 120,000 or so clones in the sample; 15% occur only once, and about 2% lies in the top ten. Losses at the gene ends were 2 bases for V and 2 bases for J; bases not matched to a gene: 3. The CDR3 contains 15 residues. Germline V gene sequence: CDR1 SGHRS, CDR2 YFSETQ. The receptor's source is a woman aged 18-29 years in good health and CMV-seronegative. V is TRBV5-1 and J is TRBJ2-7; 11 bases are a match to TRBD2. The sample comprised PBMCs. DNA for the CDR3: TGCGCCAGCAGCTTAATAGCGGGAGGGGCCTACGAGCAGTACTTC. Translated, it gives CASSLIAGGAYEQYF.